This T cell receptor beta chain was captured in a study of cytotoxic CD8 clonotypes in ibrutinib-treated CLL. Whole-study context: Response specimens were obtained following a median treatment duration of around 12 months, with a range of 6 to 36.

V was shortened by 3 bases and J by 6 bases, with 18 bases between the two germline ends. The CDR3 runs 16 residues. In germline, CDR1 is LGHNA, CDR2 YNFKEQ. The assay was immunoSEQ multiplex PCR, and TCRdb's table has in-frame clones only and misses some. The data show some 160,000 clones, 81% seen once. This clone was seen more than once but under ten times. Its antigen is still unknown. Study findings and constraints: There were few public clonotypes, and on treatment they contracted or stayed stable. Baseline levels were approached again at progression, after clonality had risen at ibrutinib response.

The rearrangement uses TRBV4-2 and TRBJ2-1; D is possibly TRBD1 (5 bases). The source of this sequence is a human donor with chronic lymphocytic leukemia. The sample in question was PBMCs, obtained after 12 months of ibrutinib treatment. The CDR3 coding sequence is TGTGCCAGCAGCCACCAGGGTCCAGGCTTCCCCAATGAGCAGTTCTTC. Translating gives CASSHQGPGFPNEQFF.